The 7 T cell receptor beta chains listed next were all sequenced from one sample in a study of chemoradiotherapy in HPV16-positive cancers. Clones were sequenced by immunoSEQ multiplex PCR, and TCRdb holds only the in-frame ones, with some missing. The sample has tens of thousands of clones; more than 85% are singletons. The sequenced sample was blood, obtained from a patient who underwent chemoradiotherapy. The source of these receptors is a human donor with HPV-associated anogenital cancer.

The genes are TRBV7-9 and TRBJ1-4, with TRBD1 matching over 11 bases. The CDR3 has 14 residues. Germline V gives CDR1 SEHNR, CDR2 FQNEAQ (reference sequence). V lost 5 bases and J lost 6; bases outside the gene matches: 2. CDR3 sequence: CASSPGQGDEKLFF. The CDR3 DNA reads as TGTGCCAGCAGCCCGGGACAGGGGGATGAAAAACTGTTTTTT.

Details on this clone: Relative to the germline gene, one junction end is altered; a read error may explain this. The V gene is TRBV6-5, the J gene TRBJ1-1; a weak D match, TRBD1 (5 bases). The V gene's germline CDR1 is MNHEY and CDR2 SVGAGI. The length of the CDR3 is 13 residues. The chain's CDR3 is CASIGTVKTEAFF. The CDR3 coding sequence is TGTGCCAGCATAGGGACGGTGAAGACTGAAGCTTTCTTT.

A few counts support this clone. The rearrangement links TRBV7-2 to TRBJ1-1, with D uncertain. Trimming shortened V by 5 bases and J by 0 bases, and 10 bases separated the two germline ends. The length of the CDR3 is 14 residues. Germline V gene lookup returns CDR1 SGHTA and CDR2 FQGNSA. CDR3 amino acids: CASSTSYMNTEAFF. CDR3 nucleotides: TGTGCCAGCAGCACTAGTTACATGAACACTGAAGCTTTCTTT.

The genes are TRBV6-5 and TRBJ2-3, with D possibly TRBD1 on 5 matching bases. This CDR3 is 13 amino acids long. Deletions cut 2 bases from V and 3 bases from J, with 6 bases between. CDR1 is MNHEY, CDR2 SVGAGI, per germline. DNA of the CDR3: TGTGCCAGCAGTTACAAGGGGACAGATACGCAGTATTTT. Amino acid sequence: CASSYKGTDTQYF.

This chain links TRBV27 with TRBJ1-1; D unclear. Germline lookup yields CDR1 MNHEY and CDR2 SMNVEV (reference sequence). V was shortened by 6 bases and J by 1 base, with 15 bases between the two germline ends. The CDR3 loop spans 15 amino acids. The DNA for the CDR3 is TGTGCCAGCAGCTTGCCCCCTTCGGCGAACACTGAAGCTTTCTTT. It translates to CASSLPPSANTEAFF.

V is TRBV5-5 and J is TRBJ2-5; D remains unclear. V was clipped by 1 base and J by 2 bases, with 6 bases between them. Germline CDR1 and CDR2: SGHKS and YYEKEE (reference sequence). The CDR3 covers 13 residues. The CDR3, as DNA: TGTGCCAGCAGCTTGTATGGGCAAGAGACCCAGTACTTC. Residues: CASSLYGQETQYF. Full variable domain (missing parts from reference TRBV5-5 and TRBJ2-5): DAGVTQSPTHLIKTRGQQVTLRCSPISGHKSVSWYQQVLGQGPQFIFQYYEKEERGRGNFPDRFSARQFPNYSSELNVNALLLGDSALYLCASSLYGQETQYFGPGTRLLVL.

The CDR3 is CASSSTSGGTGELFF. For the CDR3, the DNA is TGTGCCAGCTCATCGACTAGCGGGGGCACCGGGGAGCTGTTTTTT. The chain recombines TRBV18 with TRBJ2-2; 12 bases are a match to TRBD2. J was trimmed by 4 bases and V by 5 bases; bases with no gene match: 2. This CDR3 has 15 residues. Germline CDR1 and CDR2: KGHSH and LQKENI.